The rows below give T cell receptor beta chains drawn from one sample of a study of low-dose radiotherapy and immunotherapy resistance in tumors. TCRdb re-derived calls from the reads in MiXCR, one entry per CDR3 protein. Of under 95,000 distinct CDR3 sequences listed, 15% to 20% are singletons. Sequencing was performed on PBMCs, taken before treatment. The receptors were sampled from a male donor with prostate cancer. The CDR3 runs from the conserved cysteine through the conserved F or W. The order of the fields is clone size, V gene, D gene, J gene, CDR3 protein, CDR3 DNA. A D gene is named only where the DNA matches it firmly. The listing skips clone size in some rows; elsewhere it reads once, few, many or a size class.

clone size: many; V gene: TRBV7-9; D gene: -; J gene: TRBJ2-6; CDR3 protein: CASSSGHDFSGANVLTF; CDR3 DNA: TGTGCCAGCAGCTCAGGGCACGATTTCTCTGGGGCCAACGTCCTGACTTTC
clone size: many; V gene: TRBV3-1; D gene: -; J gene: TRBJ1-3; CDR3 protein: CASSQDPTGFSSGNTIYF; CDR3 DNA: TGTGCCAGCAGCCAAGATCCGACAGGCTTCAGCTCTGGAAACACCATATATTTT
clone size: many; V gene: TRBV7-2; D gene: -; J gene: TRBJ2-5; CDR3 protein: CASSPSEGTQYF; CDR3 DNA: TGTGCCAGCAGCCCTTCCGAGGGGACCCAGTACTTC
clone size: -; V gene: TRBV28; D gene: -; J gene: TRBJ1-5; CDR3 protein: CASSLWRGQPQHF; CDR3 DNA: TGTGCCAGCAGTTTATGGAGGGGTCAGCCCCAGCATTTT
clone size: -; V gene: TRBV12-3/TRBV12-4; D gene: -; J gene: TRBJ2-7; CDR3 protein: CASSSGVKDYEQYF; CDR3 DNA: TGTGCCAGCAGTTCCGGGGTCAAGGACTACGAGCAGTACTTC
clone size: -; V gene: TRBV18; D gene: TRBD1; J gene: TRBJ1-6; CDR3 protein: CASSPYRGSNSPLHF; CDR3 DNA: TGTGCCAGCTCACCCTACAGGGGCAGTAATTCACCCCTCCACTTT
clone size: few; V gene: TRBV7-3; D gene: -; J gene: TRBJ2-1; CDR3 protein: CASSQPGRGHNEQFF; CDR3 DNA: TGTGCCAGCAGCCAACCAGGGCGGGGACACAATGAGCAGTTCTTC
clone size: many; V gene: TRBV20-1; D gene: -; J gene: TRBJ1-4; CDR3 protein: CSAQGLRNEKLFF; CDR3 DNA: TGCAGTGCCCAAGGACTGCGAAATGAAAAACTGTTTTTT
clone size: few; V gene: TRBV7-8; D gene: TRBD1; J gene: TRBJ2-4; CDR3 protein: CASSPNNRGHPLAKNIQYF; CDR3 DNA: TGTGCCAGCAGCCCTAACAACAGGGGGCACCCACTAGCCAAAAACATTCAGTACTTC
clone size: many; V gene: TRBV19; D gene: TRBD2; J gene: TRBJ2-2; CDR3 protein: CASSAAGGLGGELFF; CDR3 DNA: TGTGCCAGTAGTGCCGCGGGGGGGCTCGGCGGGGAGCTGTTTTTT
clone size: -; V gene: TRBV2; D gene: -; J gene: TRBJ2-7; CDR3 protein: CASTPTGSSYEQYF; CDR3 DNA: TGTGCCAGCACCCCGACGGGGAGCTCCTACGAGCAGTACTTC